Presented here are 21 T cell receptor beta chains from one specimen sequenced in a study of shared clonotypes between healthy human individuals. This table comes from immunoSEQ multiplex PCR, and its TCRdb copy is limited to in-frame clones, with some not included. The table records some 2,400,000 clones, 90% to 96% of them present only once. The specimen sequenced was naive CD4+ T cells sorted from blood. Subset denoted: CD45RA+ positively selected. The receptors derive from a man aged 18 to 35 in good health.

This clone has only a few counts. This chain joins TRBV2 and TRBJ1-1; D gene ambiguous. The germline V gene has CDR1 SNHLY and CDR2 FYNNEI. The CDR3 runs to 13 residues. Between the trimmed V and J ends, which lost 2 bases and 4 bases, there was a span of 8 bases. The CDR3 nucleotides read TGTGCCAGCAGTGAACAGAGAACCACTGAAGCTTTCTTT. It codes for CASSEQRTTEAFF.

The chain uses TRBV27 and TRBJ2-3, with 10 bases lining up with TRBD2. This CDR3 comprises 15 residues. Germline V gene data show CDR1 as MNHEY and CDR2 as SMNVEV (reference sequence). V shed 4 bases and J 10 bases; nucleotides not matched to a gene: 11. Written as DNA, the CDR3 is TGTGCCAGCAGTTCTAGCGGGGGCACCCACGGGGCGCAGTATTTT. This gives the protein CASSSSGGTHGAQYF.

The V call is TRBV6-6, the J call TRBJ1-1; D ambiguous. Trimming took off 6 bases at V and 6 bases at J, with 20 bases between the two ends. CDR3 length equals 15 residues. CDR1 and CDR2 (germline): MNHNY, SVGAGI (reference sequence). CDR3 bases: TGTGCCAGCAGCCCTTTTGAGGTAGGAAGGCCTGAAGCTTTCTTT. As protein: CASSPFEVGRPEAFF.

The chain joins TRBV30 to TRBJ1-1; no clear D gene. In germline, CDR1 is GTSNPN, CDR2 SVGIG (reference sequence). This CDR3 is built from 13 residues. V lost 4 bases, J lost 1 base, and 10 bases lay in between. The CDR3 here is CAWNTDPNTEAFF. The CDR3 DNA is TGTGCCTGGAATACCGACCCGAACACTGAAGCTTTCTTT. Combining the CDR3 with reference TRBV30 and TRBJ1-1 gives the whole variable domain SQTIHQWPATLVQPVGSPLSLECTVEGTSNPNLYWYRQAAGRGLQLLFYSVGIGQISSEVPQNLSASRPQDRQFILSSKKLLLSDSGFYLCAWNTDPNTEAFFGQGTRLTVV.

The chain links TRBV10-3 to TRBJ1-1; perhaps TRBD1 as D (6 bases). From germline, CDR1 is ENHRY and CDR2 SYGVKD. The CDR3 is 16 residues long. Trimming stripped 4 bases from V and 0 bases from J, with 15 bases between. The CDR3 loop reads CAISALQGYMNTEAFF. The CDR3 DNA follows: TGTGCCATCAGTGCGTTACAGGGATACATGAACACTGAAGCTTTCTTT.

The genes are TRBV7-9 and TRBJ1-1; D gene ambiguous. CDR1 SEHNR and CDR2 FQNEAQ come from the germline V gene (reference sequence). This CDR3 region has 13 residues. Trimming removed 7 bases from V and 1 base from J, with 10 bases in between. CDR3 loop: CASNPRWNTEAFF. The CDR3 nucleotides read TGTGCCAGCAACCCTCGGTGGAACACTGAAGCTTTCTTT.

The gene calls are TRBV10-3 and TRBJ1-5; 8 bases match TRBD1. Germline loops: CDR1 ENHRY, CDR2 SYGVKD. The length of the CDR3 is 14 residues. The V segment lost 10 bases and the J segment 1 base; nucleotides outside the gene matches: 6. The CDR3 reads CASRTGLSNQPQHF. The CDR3 nucleotides are TGTGCCAGCAGGACAGGGCTGAGCAATCAGCCCCAGCATTTT.

The rearrangement joins TRBV6-4 to TRBJ1-1; tentatively, D is TRBD1 (5 bases). The germline V and J ends were trimmed by 5 bases and 5 bases, with 18 bases remaining between them. This CDR3 comprises 15 residues. Per germline, CDR1 MRHNA and CDR2 SNTAGT. The CDR3 reads CASSPGTSLETEAFF. The CDR3 DNA reads TGTGCCAGCAGTCCCGGGACCTCCTTGGAAACTGAAGCTTTCTTT.

This chain links TRBV7-8 with TRBJ2-3; 7 bases line up with TRBD2. The ends lost 3 bases at V and 0 bases at J; junction bases unmatched: 6. In germline, CDR1 is SGHVS, CDR2 FQNEAQ. The CDR3 is made up of 16 amino acids. The CDR3 reads CASSFIVGRSTDTQYF. In DNA, the CDR3 is TGTGCCAGCAGCTTTATAGTCGGGAGGAGCACAGATACGCAGTATTTT. Full variable domain (missing parts from reference TRBV7-8 and TRBJ2-3): GAGVSQSPRYKVAKRGQDVALRCDPISGHVSLFWYQQALGQGPEFLTYFQNEAQLDKSGLPSDRFFAERPEGSVSTLKIQRTQQEDSAVYLCASSFIVGRSTDTQYFGPGTRLTVL.

The chain recombines TRBV7-2 with TRBJ1-5; D possibly corresponds to TRBD1 (5 bases). Per the germline V gene, CDR1 is SGHTA and CDR2 is FQGNSA. This CDR3 has 15 residues. V lost 5 bases and J 0 bases, leaving 11 bases between the germline ends. CDR3 DNA sequence: TGTGCCAGCAGCATACAGGTTTCTAGCAATCAGCCCCAGCATTTT. It codes for CASSIQVSSNQPQHF.

This chain connects TRBV19 to TRBJ1-1; TRBD1 is a possible D gene (5 bases). The CDR3 loop spans 14 amino acids. Trimming took off 3 bases at V and 1 base at J, with 9 bases between the two ends. Germline CDR1 is LNHDA and CDR2 is SQIVND (reference sequence). DNA of the CDR3: TGTGCCAGTAGTATGCAGGGCCCGAACACTGAAGCTTTCTTT. Translation: CASSMQGPNTEAFF.

This chain uses TRBV5-4 with TRBJ2-7; 8 bases align to TRBD1. The V gene end was trimmed by 4 bases and the J gene end by 5 bases; junction bases not matched to a gene: 8. The CDR3 loop spans 14 amino acids. Germline CDR1 reads SGHNT; CDR2 reads YYREEE (reference sequence). The CDR3, as DNA: TGTGCCAGCAGCCACCGGGACAGGAACCACGAGCAGTACTTC. As protein: CASSHRDRNHEQYF.

This chain connects TRBV7-3 to TRBJ2-2; 9 nucleotides agree with TRBD1. Trimming removed 4 bases from V and 4 bases from J; junction bases left unmatched: 7. Germline assignment: CDR1 SGHTA and CDR2 FQGTGA. The CDR3 consists of 16 residues. The DNA of the CDR3 is TGTGCCAGCAGCTCCCCCGTGACAGGGGGCACCGGGGAGCTGTTTTTT. Amino acids: CASSSPVTGGTGELFF.

The chain employs TRBV7-8 and TRBJ1-3; 7 bases line up with TRBD1. V shed 1 base and J 2 bases; nucleotides not matched to a gene: 5. CDR1 is SGHVS and CDR2 is FQNEAQ in the germline V gene. This CDR3 is 16 amino acids long. The CDR3 spells CASSLEGTVAGNTIYF. The CDR3 nucleotides are TGTGCCAGCAGCTTAGAAGGGACAGTTGCTGGAAACACCATATATTTT.

CDR3 DNA: TGCAGTGCTAGGGGGGTTTCTGAAGCTTTCTTT. It is translated as CSARGVSEAFF. The V call is TRBV20-1, the J call TRBJ1-1; D is perhaps TRBD1 (5 bases). V gave up 3 bases and J gave up 6 bases, with 8 bases separating them. Germline CDR1 DFQATT, CDR2 SNEGSKA (reference sequence). The CDR3 has 11 amino acids.

A single count supports this clone. The rearrangement joins TRBV9 to TRBJ2-7; the D gene could be TRBD1 or TRBD2 (5 bases each). This CDR3 comprises 15 residues. CDR1 and CDR2 from the germline V gene are SGDLS and YYNGEE. V lost 3 bases to trimming and J lost 2 bases, with 15 bases between them. The CDR3, as DNA: TGTGCCAGCAGCGGGGGGATTTCTCCCGCCTACGAGCAGTACTTC. It codes for CASSGGISPAYEQYF.

The chain couples TRBV5-1 to TRBJ1-2; 8 bases map to TRBD1. From germline, CDR1 is SGHRS and CDR2 YFSETQ. The V segment lost 2 bases and the J segment 0 bases; nucleotides outside the gene matches: 3. CDR3 length equals 15 residues. Written as DNA, the CDR3 is TGCGCCAGCAGCTTTGGGACAGGAACTAACTATGGCTACACCTTC. Protein product: CASSFGTGTNYGYTF. Variable domain in full (rest from reference TRBV5-1 and TRBJ1-2): KAGVTQTPRYLIKTRGQQVTLSCSPISGHRSVSWYQQTPGQGLQFLFEYFSETQRNKGNFPGRFSGRQFSNSRSEMNVSTLELGDSALYLCASSFGTGTNYGYTFGSGTRLTVV.

This clone was counted a single time. For the CDR3, the DNA is TGCGCCAGCAGCTTAGGAGGTGCCGGTAGGGATACGCAGTATTTT. Residues: CASSLGGAGRDTQYF. This chain joins TRBV5-1 and TRBJ2-3; possibly TRBD2 for D (5 bases). The germline gives CDR1 SGHRS, CDR2 YFSETQ. This CDR3 spans 15 amino acids. V shed 2 bases and J shed 6 bases, with 16 bases lying between them.

On this clone: Other DNA sequences in the sample encode the same CDR3. The chain combines TRBV10-3 with TRBJ1-5; the match to TRBD1 covers 7 bases. V shed 3 bases and J 6 bases; nucleotides not matched to a gene: 2. The CDR3 consists of 13 residues. CDR1 and CDR2 (germline): ENHRY, SYGVKD. The CDR3 DNA reads as TGTGCCATCAGTGAAGACAGGGTTCAGCCCCAGCATTTT. It encodes CAISEDRVQPQHF.

The chain joins TRBV7-8 to TRBJ1-5, with D hard to call. The CDR3 runs 12 residues. Trimming removed 2 bases at V and 6 bases at J, with 5 bases between. In germline, CDR1 is SGHVS, CDR2 FQNEAQ. This CDR3 reads CASSLNFQPQHF. CDR3 coding DNA: TGTGCCAGCAGCTTAAACTTTCAGCCCCAGCATTTT.

The J gene is TRBJ1-1, the V gene TRBV7-2; D is uncertain. The CDR3 length is 13 residues. The V gene lost 5 bases and the J gene lost 6 bases, with 13 bases spanning the gap. Germline loops: CDR1 SGHTA, CDR2 FQGNSA. The CDR3 nucleotides are TGTGCCAGCAGCCCCGCTGCGGGTGCTGAAGCTTTCTTT. Translating it yields CASSPAAGAEAFF. Complete variable domain (other parts from reference TRBV7-2 and TRBJ1-1): GAGVSQSPSNKVTEKGKDVELRCDPISGHTALYWYRQSLGQGLEFLIYFQGNSAPDKSGLPSDRFSAERTGGSVSTLTIQRTQQEDSAVYLCASSPAAGAEAFFGQGTRLTVV.